One and the same sample provided the 16 T cell receptor beta chains below, sequenced in a study of cytomegalovirus exposure and HLA in healthy donors. This PCR relied on a set of 60 Vbeta primers and 13 Jbeta primers. Assay: immunoSEQ multiplex PCR; the TCRdb copy retains only in-frame clones and omits some. The table includes under 80,000 clones, about four fifths detected once. The source material was PBMCs. The receptors shown here come from a middle-aged man in good health and CMV-seropositive.

This clone occurred a few times. The rearrangement uses TRBV4-1 and TRBJ2-5; TRBD1 matches 7 bases. V trimming: 1 base; J trimming: 5 bases; junction bases outside the gene matches: 4. The CDR3 length is 14 residues. CDR1 MGHRA and CDR2 YSYEKL come from the germline V gene. The CDR3 loop is CASSQGTGGETQYF. For the CDR3, the DNA is TGCGCCAGCAGCCAAGGGACAGGCGGGGAGACCCAGTACTTC.

The chain recombines TRBV5-5 with TRBJ1-1; the match to TRBD1 covers 9 bases. This CDR3 is built from 16 residues. CDR1 is SGHKS, CDR2 YYEKEE, per germline (reference sequence). V shed 4 bases, J shed 2 bases, and the junction held 9 bases outside the gene matches. CDR3 region: CASSMGGQGKNTEAFF. The CDR3 DNA follows: TGTGCCAGCAGCATGGGTGGACAGGGGAAAAACACTGAAGCTTTCTTT.

The chain couples TRBV5-1 to TRBJ2-7; possibly TRBD1 for D (5 bases). Germline loops: CDR1 SGHRS, CDR2 YFSETQ. V lost 2 bases and J lost 6, with 9 bases in between. CDR3 length equals 12 residues. The CDR3 loop is CASSFQGGEQYF. CDR3 nucleotide sequence: TGCGCCAGCAGCTTTCAGGGCGGCGAGCAGTACTTC.

This chain joins TRBV19 and TRBJ1-2; tentatively, D is TRBD1 (6 bases). CDR1 is LNHDA, CDR2 SQIVND, per germline (reference sequence). The CDR3 has 13 amino acids. V was shortened by 7 bases and J by 0 bases, with 9 bases between the two germline ends. CDR3 protein: CASTRGANYGYTF. DNA for the CDR3: TGTGCCAGTACCAGGGGCGCTAACTATGGCTACACCTTC.

This clone was observed once. V is TRBV10-1 and J is TRBJ2-3; 12 nucleotides agree with TRBD2. CDR3 length: 15 amino acids. Germline-derived CDR1 and CDR2 are WNHNN and SYGVQD (reference sequence). J gave up 6 bases and V 0 bases, and 1 base lay outside the gene matches. CDR3 bases: TGCGCCAGCAGTGAGTCGACTAGCGGGAGTGATACGCAGTATTTT. Translating gives CASSESTSGSDTQYF.

The chain carries TRBV27 and TRBJ2-3, with a weak D call TRBD2 (5 bases). CDR3 length: 19 residues. The germline V gene encodes CDR1 MNHEY and CDR2 SMNVEV (reference sequence). The V and J ends lost 2 bases and 0 bases respectively, with 21 bases between them. CDR3 sequence reads: CASSLQPPERTTSTDTQYF. Here the CDR3 DNA reads TGTGCCAGCAGTTTACAACCCCCCGAGCGGACCACTAGCACAGATACGCAGTATTTT.

The rearrangement links TRBV14 to TRBJ2-1, with TRBD2 identical over 13 bases. In germline, CDR1 is SGHDN, CDR2 FVKESK. The CDR3 loop spans 17 amino acids. The J segment lost 7 bases and the V segment lost 0 bases, leaving 6 bases of the junction unmatched. The CDR3 protein is CASSQEWGLAGSNEQFF. For the CDR3, the DNA is TGTGCCAGCAGCCAAGAATGGGGACTAGCGGGGTCTAATGAGCAGTTCTTC.

The chain couples TRBV29-1 to TRBJ1-3, with D possibly being TRBD1 (5 bases). The CDR3 runs 13 residues. V lost 4 bases and J lost 2, with 9 bases in between. In germline, CDR1 is SQVTM, CDR2 ANQGSEA. This chain's CDR3 is CSVGGGPGNTIYF. The CDR3 coding sequence is TGCAGCGTTGGCGGGGGACCTGGAAACACCATATATTTT. Supplemented by reference TRBV29-1 and TRBJ1-3, the full variable domain reads SAVISQKPSRDICQRGTSLTIQCQVDSQVTMMFWYRQQPGQSLTLIATANQGSEATYESGFVIDKFPISRPNLTFSTLTVSNMSPEDSSIYLCSVGGGPGNTIYFGEGSWLTVV.

The CDR3 loop reads CASKRDKDTEAFF. The CDR3 coding sequence is TGTGCCAGCAAAAGGGACAAGGACACTGAAGCTTTCTTT. This rearrangement joins TRBV6-5 to TRBJ1-1; weak D call: TRBD1 (6 bases). CDR1 is MNHEY and CDR2 is SVGAGI in the germline V gene. V was pared by 7 bases and J by 3 bases, with 12 bases between. The CDR3 loop spans 13 amino acids.

The V call is TRBV5-8, the J call TRBJ2-7, with TRBD1 matching 7 bases. V lost 4 bases and J lost 5; bases outside the gene matches: 9. The CDR3 has 14 amino acids. Germline CDR1 is SGHTS and CDR2 is YDEGEE. In nucleotides, the CDR3 is TGTGCCAGCAGCAGGGGACAGTTAGTCAACGAGCAGTACTTC. This sequence encodes CASSRGQLVNEQYF.

In DNA form, the CDR3 reads TGCGCCAGCAGCCAAGACAGGGGGGACAATCAGCCCCAGCATTTT. This sequence encodes CASSQDRGDNQPQHF. This chain connects TRBV4-1 to TRBJ1-5, with 7 bases aligning to TRBD1. V was clipped by 0 bases and J by 3 bases; unmatched bases: 2. Germline loops: CDR1 MGHRA, CDR2 YSYEKL. This CDR3 is built from 15 residues.

The chain carries TRBV7-5 and TRBJ1-2; no DNA check was done on the table's D call, TRBD1. TRBV7-5 is marked as a pseudogene. The CDR3 runs 18 residues. CDR3 DNA sequence: TGTGTCAGAAGCTTACTGTCCACTTACAGGAACCGAAACTATGGCTACACCTTC. This translates into CVRSLLSTYRNRNYGYTF.

This chain connects TRBV4-1 to TRBJ2-1; D is uncertain. Trimming cost V 1 base and J 1 base, with 11 bases left between them. Germline CDR1 and CDR2: MGHRA and YSYEKL. The CDR3 totals 16 residues. DNA for the CDR3: TGCGCCAGCAGCCAAGTCGACATCCTATCCTACAATGAGCAGTTCTTC. It yields the protein CASSQVDILSYNEQFF.

The chain joins TRBV27 to TRBJ1-4; possibly TRBD1 for D (6 bases). Germline V gene sequence: CDR1 MNHEY, CDR2 SMNVEV (reference sequence). The V end was cut by 3 bases, the J end by 0 bases, with 14 bases between. The CDR3 is made up of 17 amino acids. CDR3 sequence reads: CASSLLGGLATNEKLFF. In DNA, the CDR3 is TGTGCCAGCAGTTTGCTGGGGGGGCTTGCAACTAATGAAAAACTGTTTTTT.

The rearrangement links TRBV5-8 to TRBJ1-5, with 7 bases that match TRBD1. Germline CDR1 and CDR2: SGHTS and YDEGEE. The CDR3 runs 15 residues. V lost 4 bases and J lost 8; bases outside the gene matches: 12. CDR3 bases: TGTGCCAGCAGCCAGGGGGACGGCACAATGGAGCCCCAGCATTTT. It encodes CASSQGDGTMEPQHF.

The chain is built from TRBV15 and TRBJ2-1, with 8 bases matching TRBD1. With V trimmed by 8 bases and J by 4 bases, 13 bases remained unmatched. The germline gives CDR1 LNHNV, CDR2 YYDKDF (reference sequence). The CDR3 extends over 16 amino acids. In DNA form, the CDR3 reads TGTGCCACCTCCAATACCGGGACAGGTGGGTACAATGAGCAGTTCTTC. It translates to CATSNTGTGGYNEQFF.